This TCR beta chain was found in a study of early T cells in non-severe SARS-CoV-2 infection. Study information: Unsorted whole blood bulk RNA was sequenced, with unpaired chains.

Broader study findings: Anti-spike CD8 responses were favored in VDJdb matching, and private and CD4 specificities were missed.

Unique molecular identifiers were affixed to single, distinct cDNA molecules. TCRdb passed the 5' RACE reads through MiXCR, listing each CDR3 protein once. The sample contains some 80,000 distinct CDR3 sequences, approximately 5% of which appear only once. Trimming cost V 6 bases and J 0 bases, with 8 bases left between them. This CDR3 comprises 13 residues. Per germline, CDR1 SNHLY and CDR2 FYNNEI. This clonotype was counted between two and nine times. Antigen specificity is unknown. The sequenced sample was whole blood, obtained at baseline. This chain links TRBV2 with TRBJ1-1; unclear D gene. The source is an adult who was a healthcare worker with PCR-confirmed SARS-CoV-2 infection or an uninfected control (not recorded which). The chain's CDR3 is CASSEHLNTEAFF. DNA for the CDR3: TGTGCCAGCAGCGAACATTTGAACACTGAAGCTTTCTTT.